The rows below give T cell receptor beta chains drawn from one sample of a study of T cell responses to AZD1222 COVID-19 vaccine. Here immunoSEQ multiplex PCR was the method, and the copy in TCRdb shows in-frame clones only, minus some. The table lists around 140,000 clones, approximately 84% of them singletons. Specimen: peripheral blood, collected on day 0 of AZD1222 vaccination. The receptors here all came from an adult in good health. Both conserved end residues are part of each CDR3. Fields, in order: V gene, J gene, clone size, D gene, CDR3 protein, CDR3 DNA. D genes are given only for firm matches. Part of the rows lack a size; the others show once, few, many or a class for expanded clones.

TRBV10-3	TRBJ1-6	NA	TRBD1	CAISRGTDNSPLHF	TGTGCCATCAGTAGGGGGACAGATAATTCACCCCTCCACTTT
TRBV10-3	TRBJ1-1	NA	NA	CAIRPRGYTEAFF	TGTGCCATCAGGCCGAGGGGATATACTGAAGCTTTCTTT
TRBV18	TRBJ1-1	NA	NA	CASSPKGRTEAFF	TGTGCCAGCTCACCAAAGGGGAGGACTGAAGCTTTCTTT
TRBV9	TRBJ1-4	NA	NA	CASSVGSSAIQNEKLFF	TGTGCCAGCAGCGTAGGATCATCGGCCATACAAAATGAAAAACTGTTTTTT
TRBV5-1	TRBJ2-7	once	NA	CASSPGGTVSSYEQYF	TGCGCCAGCAGCCCCGGCGGGACGGTGAGCTCCTACGAGCAGTACTTC
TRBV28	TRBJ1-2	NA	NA	CASSLEVGYGYTF	TGTGCCAGCAGTTTGGAGGTAGGGTATGGCTACACCTTC
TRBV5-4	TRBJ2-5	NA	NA	CASSPRGRMETQYF	TGTGCCAGCAGCCCTCGGGGGAGGATGGAGACCCAGTACTTC
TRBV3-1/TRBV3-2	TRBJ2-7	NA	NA	CASSQGSGPNEQYF	TGTGCCAGCAGCCAAGGGAGCGGACCAAACGAGCAGTACTTC
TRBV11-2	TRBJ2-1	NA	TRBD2	CASRLLAGGANEQFF	TGTGCCAGCAGATTACTAGCGGGGGGGGCCAATGAGCAGTTCTTC
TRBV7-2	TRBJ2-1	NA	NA	CASSLGLSNEQFF	TGTGCCAGCAGCTTAGGCTTGAGCAATGAGCAGTTCTTC
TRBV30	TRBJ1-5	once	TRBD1	CAWSGQGVGGQPQHF	TGTGCCTGGAGTGGGCAGGGGGTTGGGGGTCAGCCCCAGCATTTT
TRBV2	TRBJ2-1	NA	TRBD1	CASRNTGTGDEQFF	TGTGCCAGCAGAAATACCGGGACAGGGGATGAGCAGTTCTTC
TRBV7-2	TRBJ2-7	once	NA	CASSPAYEQYF	TGTGCCAGCAGCCCCGCCTACGAGCAGTACTTC
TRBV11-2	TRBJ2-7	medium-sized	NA	CASNTPTGLGFSSYEQYF	TGTGCCAGCAACACCCCAACAGGTTTAGGGTTTAGCTCCTACGAGCAGTACTTC
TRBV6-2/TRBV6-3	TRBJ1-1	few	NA	CASSYSRRGRYTEAFF	TGTGCCAGCAGTTACTCGAGGCGGGGGCGATACACTGAAGCTTTCTTT
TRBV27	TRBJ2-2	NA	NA	CASSRQGGELFF	TGTGCCAGCAGTCGTCAAGGCGGGGAGCTGTTTTTT
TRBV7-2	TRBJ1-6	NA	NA	CASSLKSRNSPLHF	TGTGCCAGCAGCTTAAAATCTAGAAATTCACCCCTCCACTTT
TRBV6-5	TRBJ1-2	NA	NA	CASRRAYGYTF	TGTGCCAGCCGGAGGGCCTATGGCTACACCTTC
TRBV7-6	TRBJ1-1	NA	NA	CASSLEMNTEAFF	TGTGCCAGCAGCTTAGAGATGAACACTGAAGCTTTCTTT
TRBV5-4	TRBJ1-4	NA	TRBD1	CASSPTQGNEKLFF	TGTGCCAGCAGCCCAACACAGGGGAATGAAAAACTGTTTTTT
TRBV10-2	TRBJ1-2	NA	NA	CASSESPGGAYGYTF	TGCGCCAGCAGTGAGTCCCCCGGGGGCGCCTATGGCTACACCTTC
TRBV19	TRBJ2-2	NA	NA	CASSTPGFKKGELFF	TGTGCCAGTAGTACTCCGGGATTCAAAAAGGGGGAGCTGTTTTTT
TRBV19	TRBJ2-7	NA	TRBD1	CASTPPPGTGAYEQYF	TGTGCCAGTACCCCTCCCCCCGGGACAGGGGCCTACGAGCAGTACTTC
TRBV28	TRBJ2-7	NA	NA	CASSLRGYEQYF	TGTGCCAGCAGTTTGAGGGGCTACGAGCAGTACTTC
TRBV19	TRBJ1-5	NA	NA	CASSSRGSASNQPQHF	TGTGCCAGTAGTTCGCGGGGTTCGGCTAGCAATCAGCCCCAGCATTTT
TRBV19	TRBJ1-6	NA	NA	CASSIVAANNSPLHF	TGTGCCAGTAGTATCGTGGCAGCAAATAATTCACCCCTCCACTTT
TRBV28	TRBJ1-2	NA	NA	CASIKWGGGYTF	TGTGCCAGCATCAAATGGGGAGGTGGCTACACCTTC
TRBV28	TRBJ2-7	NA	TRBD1	CASIRDSNSYEQYF	TGTGCCAGCATCCGGGACAGCAACTCCTACGAGCAGTACTTC
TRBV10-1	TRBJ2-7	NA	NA	CASSESGGHEQYF	TGCGCCAGCAGTGAGTCTGGGGGTCACGAGCAGTACTTC
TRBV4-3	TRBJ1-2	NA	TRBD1	CASSQDHSGGGYTF	TGCGCCAGCAGCCAAGATCACTCAGGGGGTGGCTACACCTTC
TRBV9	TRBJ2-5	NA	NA	CASTVRDGREETQYF	TGTGCCAGCACGGTCAGGGACGGAAGAGAAGAGACCCAGTACTTC
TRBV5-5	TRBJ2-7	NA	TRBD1	CASSLGTGGLLDQYF	TGTGCCAGCAGCTTGGGGACAGGGGGACTGCTTGACCAGTACTTC
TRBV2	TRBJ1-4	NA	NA	CASSESPRGEKLFF	TGTGCCAGCAGTGAATCCCCGCGGGGTGAAAAACTGTTTTTT
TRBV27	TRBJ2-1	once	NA	CASRGGAYGLDEQFF	TGTGCCAGCAGAGGGGGGGCTTACGGCCTCGATGAGCAGTTCTTC
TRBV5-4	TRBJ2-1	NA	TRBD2	CASSTGTSSYNEQFF	TGTGCCAGCAGTACCGGGACTAGCTCCTACAATGAGCAGTTCTTC
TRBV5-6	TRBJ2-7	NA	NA	CASSLGFSYYEQYF	TGTGCCAGCAGCTTGGGCTTCTCATACTACGAGCAGTACTTC
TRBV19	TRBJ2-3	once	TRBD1	CASSIGQGSYTDTQYF	TGTGCCAGTAGTATAGGACAGGGGTCGTACACAGATACGCAGTATTTT